This record looks at one T cell receptor beta chain sequence and its context. The sample is drawn from a study of blood T cell repertoires in COVID-19. Study context: In each case, the material was cDNA or gDNA derived from T cells, B-cell-depleted T cells, or PBMCs.

The CDR3 has 15 amino acids. V lost 5 bases and J lost 1, with 11 bases in between. The germline CDR1 and CDR2 sequences are SNHLY and FYNNEI. In the original processing: Counts of nucleated cells, estimated from reference gene primer amplification, were obtained. Produced via immunoSEQ multiplex PCR; TCRdb's table is partial and in-frame only. The V and J calls and clone size come from that table; D and trimming were worked out from the DNA. Here the sample spans some 250,000 clones, approximately 86% being singletons. The rearrangement links TRBV2 to TRBJ1-4; TRBD1 might be the D (6 bases). This receptor was identified in a woman in her 30s with acute or convalescent COVID-19. The sequenced material came from peripheral blood. The CDR3 here is CASSQDSLTNEKLFF. CDR3 nucleotides: TGTGCCAGCAGTCAGGACAGTCTAACTAATGAAAAACTGTTTTTT.